Following are 11 T cell receptor beta chains from one sample sequenced in a study of T cells in narcolepsy. Using immunoSEQ multiplex PCR, the repertoire was profiled, and TCRdb retains in-frame clones only, with some absent. The repertoire holds roughly 25,000 clones, with roughly 85% as singletons. Sequencing input: memory (CD45RA-) CD4+ T cells from blood. These TCRs come from a human donor in good health.

Here the CDR3 reads CASSEWGNSYEQYF. DNA for the CDR3: TGTGCCAGCAGTGAATGGGGAAACTCCTACGAGCAGTACTTC. This chain uses TRBV25-1 with TRBJ2-7; no clear D. Trimming took 1 base from V and 0 from J, leaving 7 bases between them. Germline assignment: CDR1 MGHDK and CDR2 SYGVNS. The CDR3 runs to 14 residues.

The count of this clone is one. CDR3 sequence (DNA): TGTGCCATCAGTGAGGAAGGACAGGGCTACAATGAGCAGTTCTTC. It codes for CAISEEGQGYNEQFF. The genes are TRBV10-3 and TRBJ2-1, with 8 bases identical to TRBD1. Trimming cost V 2 bases and J 3 bases; bases outside gene matches: 3. CDR1 and CDR2 from the germline V gene are ENHRY and SYGVKD. The CDR3 covers 15 residues.

The V call is TRBV9, the J call TRBJ1-4; D gene unclear. Germline values: CDR1 SGDLS, CDR2 YYNGEE. Trimming shortened V by 0 bases and J by 8 bases, and 14 bases separated the two germline ends. The CDR3 contains 15 residues. CDR3 DNA: TGTGCCAGCAGCGTAGACTTTCGAGTGGGGGAAAAACTGTTTTTT. Protein product: CASSVDFRVGEKLFF.

The chain links TRBV6-5 to TRBJ2-7; weak D call: TRBD1 (6 bases). CDR1 is MNHEY and CDR2 is SVGAGI in the germline V gene. The CDR3 runs 13 residues. The V end lost 5 bases, the J end lost 3 bases, and 11 bases lay between the germline ends. The CDR3 sequence: CASSAVQGYEQYF. CDR3 DNA sequence: TGTGCCAGCAGTGCCGTACAGGGCTACGAGCAGTACTTC.

The V and J genes are TRBV5-1 and TRBJ2-5, with 13 bases that match TRBD2. Germline CDR1 and CDR2: SGHRS and YFSETQ. This CDR3 contains 17 residues. The trim removed 4 bases at V and 0 bases at J, leaving 6 bases unmatched. The CDR3 protein is CASSLGLAGAHQETQYF. The CDR3 DNA sequence: TGCGCCAGCAGCCTAGGACTAGCGGGAGCCCACCAAGAGACCCAGTACTTC.

V gene TRBV6-5 combines with J gene TRBJ2-3; unclear D gene. The CDR3 sequence is 12 residues long. From germline, CDR1 is MNHEY and CDR2 SVGAGI. V lost 4 bases, J lost 7 bases, and 9 bases lay in between. The CDR3 bases are TGTGCCAGCAGTTTCCCCCCCAATACGCAGTATTTT. Protein product: CASSFPPNTQYF.

The rearrangement uses TRBV6-1 and TRBJ1-3; D is ambiguous. The V and J ends lost 3 bases and 0 bases respectively, with 9 bases between them. The CDR3 totals 15 residues. Germline values: CDR1 MNHNS, CDR2 SASEGT. The CDR3 sequence: CASSELGVSGNTIYF. The DNA for the CDR3 is TGTGCCAGCAGTGAGCTAGGAGTCTCTGGAAACACCATATATTTT.

This clone is a singleton in its sample. This chain connects TRBV10-3 to TRBJ2-1, with TRBD1 as a possible D gene (6 bases). This CDR3 region has 14 residues. Germline lookup yields CDR1 ENHRY and CDR2 SYGVKD. Trimming stripped 4 bases from V and 9 bases from J, with 16 bases between. The CDR3 DNA sequence: TGTGCCATCAGTGGGCCAACAACAGGGACTGAGCAGTTCTTC. Its protein is CAISGPTTGTEQFF.

This clone was seen only a few times. Other nucleotide sequences in the sample specify the same CDR3. CDR3 amino acids: CASNPTGSNQPQHF. The CDR3 nucleotides read TGTGCCAGCAACCCGACAGGGAGCAATCAGCCCCAGCATTTT. This chain links TRBV6-1 with TRBJ1-5; TRBD1 matches 7 bases. The CDR3 runs to 14 residues. V lost 7 bases, J lost 1 base, and 4 bases stayed unmatched. From germline, CDR1 is MNHNS and CDR2 SASEGT.

In nucleotides, the CDR3 is TGTGCCAGCAGTTACCAGACAGACTACGAGCAGTACTTC. Translating it yields CASSYQTDYEQYF. The chain carries TRBV6-5 and TRBJ2-7; TRBD1 is a possible D gene (5 bases). This CDR3 spans 13 amino acids. Germline assignment: CDR1 MNHEY and CDR2 SVGAGI. Trimming removed 2 bases from V and 3 bases from J, with 8 bases in between.

The chain links TRBV7-2 to TRBJ1-5; 7 positions agree with TRBD1. Losses at the gene ends were 5 bases for V and 2 bases for J; bases not matched to a gene: 3. CDR1 is SGHTA, CDR2 FQGNSA, per germline. The CDR3 sequence is 14 residues long. In DNA, the CDR3 is TGTGCCAGCAGCCAAACAGGGGGCAATCAGCCCCAGCATTTT. Its translation: CASSQTGGNQPQHF.